The rows below give T cell receptor beta chains drawn from one sample of a study of blood T cell repertoires in COVID-19. TCRdb's table, derived via immunoSEQ multiplex PCR, lists solely in-frame clones and lacks some. The sample shows 300,000 to 450,000 clones, more than 75% of them seen only once. Material: PBMCs or T cells enriched from blood (not recorded which). The receptors shown here come from a woman aged 18 to 35 who had recovered from COVID-19. CDR3s include the opening cysteine and the closing phenylalanine or tryptophan. The D gene is left open where the match is weak. Clone size is shown for a subset of rows, as once, few, many or a class of expanded clone.

D gene,J gene,clone size,V gene,CDR3 protein,CDR3 DNA
-,TRBJ1-2,-,TRBV5-1,CASGEDYGYTF,TGCGCCAGCGGAGAAGACTATGGCTACACCTTC
TRBD1,TRBJ1-5,-,TRBV4-2,CASSQVGTAMNQPQHF,TGTGCCAGCAGCCAAGTTGGGACAGCGATGAATCAGCCCCAGCATTTT
-,TRBJ1-1,-,TRBV6-5,CASPVDSLNTEAFF,TGTGCCAGCCCCGTAGATTCGCTGAACACTGAAGCTTTCTTT
TRBD1,TRBJ2-6,-,TRBV7-9,CASSWPIQGARDGANVLTF,TGTGCCAGCAGCTGGCCGATACAGGGGGCGCGTGACGGGGCCAACGTCCTGACTTTC
-,TRBJ2-5,-,TRBV9,CASSVIQGSEETQYF,TGTGCCAGCAGCGTAATACAGGGAAGCGAAGAGACCCAGTACTTC
TRBD1,TRBJ1-5,-,TRBV20-1,CSASKPSGQVNQPQHF,TGCAGTGCTAGTAAGCCCTCGGGACAGGTCAATCAGCCCCAGCATTTT
TRBD1,TRBJ1-4,-,TRBV20-1,CSASTGGRDEKLFF,TGCAGTGCTAGTACAGGGGGGAGAGATGAAAAACTGTTTTTT
TRBD2,TRBJ2-3,-,TRBV5-1,CASSLGRSGGATDTQYF,TGCGCCAGCAGCTTGGGGCGCAGCGGGGGGGCAACAGATACGCAGTATTTT
-,TRBJ2-1,once,TRBV27,CASSPHDRPNFFF,TGTGCCAGCAGTCCCCACGACAGACCCAACTTTTTCTTC
-,TRBJ1-6,-,TRBV30,CASDWGEPTLHF,TGTGCCTCTGATTGGGGGGAGCCTACCCTCCACTTT
-,TRBJ1-5,-,TRBV2,CASSVDSYSNQPQHF,TGTGCCAGCAGCGTCGACAGCTATAGCAATCAGCCCCAGCATTTT
TRBD1,TRBJ2-4,once,TRBV5-5,CASSSEQGAAKNIQYF,TGTGCCAGCAGCTCAGAACAGGGGGCTGCCAAAAACATTCAGTACTTC
-,TRBJ1-1,-,TRBV19,CASSIGSSGTMNTEAFF,TGTGCCAGTAGTATTGGTTCGTCGGGTACTATGAACACTGAAGCTTTCTTT
-,TRBJ2-3,-,TRBV6-5,CASLNGVSTDTQYF,TGTGCCAGCCTTAACGGGGTCTCCACAGATACGCAGTATTTT
-,TRBJ1-6,-,TRBV5-5,CASSLETAQVLHF,TGTGCCAGCAGCTTGGAAACAGCCCAAGTCCTCCACTTT
TRBD2,TRBJ2-7,-,TRBV5-1,CASSSGTSGSYEQYF,TGCGCCAGCAGCTCCGGGACTAGCGGGTCCTACGAGCAGTACTTC
TRBD1,TRBJ1-5,-,TRBV6-5,CASSRGQGSNQPQHF,TGTGCCAGCAGTCGTGGACAGGGAAGCAATCAGCCCCAGCATTTT
TRBD1,TRBJ1-1,-,TRBV9,CASSASHRGGTEAFF,TGTGCCAGCAGCGCTAGTCACAGGGGCGGCACTGAAGCTTTCTTT
TRBD1,TRBJ1-2,few,TRBV6-5,CASRVDRGHGYTF,TGTGCCAGCAGAGTGGACAGGGGGCATGGCTACACCTTC
-,TRBJ1-2,-,TRBV7-9,CASSLEGRRSGYTF,TGTGCCAGCAGCTTAGAGGGGCGCAGGAGTGGCTACACCTTC
-,TRBJ2-7,-,TRBV20-1,CSASRGTSYEQYF,TGCAGTGCTAGTCGCGGGACCTCCTACGAGCAGTACTTC
-,TRBJ1-2,-,TRBV13,CASSRRTASNYGYTF,TGTGCCAGCAGCCGCAGGACAGCTTCTAACTATGGCTACACCTTC
-,TRBJ1-2,-,TRBV29-1,CSVAQLGNYGYTF,TGCAGCGTGGCCCAGCTGGGCAACTATGGCTACACCTTC
TRBD1,TRBJ1-1,-,TRBV4-3,CASSQKDRGLGEAFF,TGCGCCAGCAGCCAGAAGGACAGGGGGCTTGGTGAAGCTTTCTTT
-,TRBJ1-4,-,TRBV6-2/TRBV6-3,CASSYSIRGRNEKLFF,TGTGCCAGCAGTTACTCGATCCGGGGGAGAAATGAAAAACTGTTTTTT
TRBD1,TRBJ2-7,-,TRBV6-6,CASSRPTGQGHPGEQYF,TGTGCCAGCAGCCGACCTACGGGACAGGGACACCCAGGGGAGCAGTACTTC
TRBD1,TRBJ2-7,-,TRBV9,CASSPRDRVVNEQYF,TGTGCCAGCAGCCCGAGGGACAGGGTTGTAAACGAGCAGTACTTC
-,TRBJ1-1,-,TRBV9,CASSVGHQTLNTEAFF,TGTGCCAGCAGCGTAGGACACCAGACGCTGAACACTGAAGCTTTCTTT
TRBD1,TRBJ2-5,-,TRBV11-2,CASSLSTGAVETQYF,TGTGCCAGCAGCTTATCAACAGGGGCCGTAGAGACCCAGTACTTC
TRBD1,TRBJ1-1,once,TRBV11-2,CASSLGTEHRMNTEAFF,TGTGCCAGCAGTCTGGGGACAGAGCATAGAATGAACACTGAAGCTTTCTTT
TRBD2,TRBJ2-1,-,TRBV5-1,CASSQGLAGGRDEQFF,TGCGCCAGCAGCCAAGGACTAGCGGGGGGTCGCGATGAGCAGTTCTTC
TRBD2,TRBJ2-7,-,TRBV7-2,CASSFGGSSYEQYF,TGTGCCAGCAGCTTCGGGGGGAGCTCCTACGAGCAGTACTTC
TRBD1,TRBJ2-3,-,TRBV11-2,CASSLVNAGGRDTQYF,TGTGCCAGCAGCTTAGTTAATGCAGGGGGCCGGGATACGCAGTATTTT
-,TRBJ2-2,once,TRBV27,CASRSRKGAGTGELFF,TGTGCCAGCAGATCCAGAAAGGGCGCGGGCACCGGGGAGCTGTTTTTT
-,TRBJ2-3,once,TRBV5-1,CASSLIRDTDTQYF,TGCGCCAGCAGCTTGATCCGAGACACAGATACGCAGTATTTT
TRBD2,TRBJ2-3,-,TRBV27,CASSLTPSGVGDTQYF,TGTGCCAGCAGCCTAACGCCAAGCGGGGTTGGAGATACGCAGTATTTT
-,TRBJ2-7,-,TRBV27,CASRLLVLDSYEQYF,TGTGCCAGCAGGCTTCTCGTCCTAGACTCCTACGAGCAGTACTTC
-,TRBJ2-7,-,TRBV25-1,CASRGLYEQYF,TGTGCCAGCAGGGGACTTTACGAGCAGTACTTC
TRBD1,TRBJ2-7,-,TRBV6-5,CASSYGTGGQEQYF,TGTGCCAGCAGTTACGGGACAGGGGGCCAGGAGCAGTACTTC
-,TRBJ1-2,-,TRBV19,CASSIWGSTQRRGNYGYTF,TGTGCCAGTAGTATATGGGGATCGACCCAACGCCGGGGTAACTATGGCTACACCTTC
-,TRBJ1-3,-,TRBV6-1,CASSDFGTPDYSGNTIYF,TGTGCCAGCAGTGATTTCGGGACTCCCGACTACTCTGGAAACACCATATATTTT
TRBD1,TRBJ2-2,once,TRBV5-5,CASSAGQGVPGELFF,TGTGCCAGCAGCGCGGGACAGGGCGTCCCGGGGGAGCTGTTTTTT
-,TRBJ1-5,-,TRBV5-3,CARSLRRGNSNQPQHF,TGTGCCAGAAGCTTGAGGCGAGGGAACAGCAATCAGCCCCAGCATTTT
-,TRBJ2-2,-,TRBV6-2/TRBV6-3,CASSSPVTGELFF,TGTGCCAGCAGTTCCCCGGTCACCGGGGAGCTGTTTTTT
TRBD2,TRBJ2-3,once,TRBV27,CASSPPRRAGRTDTQYF,TGTGCCAGCAGTCCCCCACGCAGGGCCGGGAGGACAGATACGCAGTATTTT